These 10 T cell receptor beta chains were all obtained from the same sample, sequenced in a study of Graves' ophthalmopathy and Graves' hyperthyroidism. Amplification of TCR beta CDR3 regions used RNA transcripts. The workflow started with a first-round RT-PCR run with HTBI primers and then moved on to a second-round multiplex PCR. Via MiXCR, TCRdb re-called the multiplex PCR reads, giving one row per CDR3 protein. Of hundreds of thousands of distinct CDR3 sequences in the sample, 35% to 50% were seen once. Material for sequencing was peripheral blood. Receptors originate from an adult man with Graves' ophthalmopathy.

In DNA, the CDR3 is TGTGCCAGCAGCTCTACTAGCGGGGGGGTCTACGAGCAGTACTTC. It is translated as CASSSTSGGVYEQYF. J is TRBJ2-7 and V is TRBV12-3 or TRBV12-4, with 13 bases aligning to TRBD2. Trimming at V came to 6 bases and at J to 3 bases, leaving 5 bases not matched to a gene. CDR3 length equals 15 residues.

This chain uses TRBV4-3 with TRBJ2-3; perhaps TRBD1 as D (6 bases). V lost 0 bases to trimming and J lost 7 bases, with 17 bases between them. Germline values: CDR1 LGHNA, CDR2 YSLEER. The CDR3 is 16 residues long. CDR3 region: CASSQDYRTVGYTQYF. The CDR3 coding sequence is TGCGCCAGCAGCCAAGATTACAGGACAGTCGGGTATACGCAGTATTTT.

This clonotype was found a few times. J is TRBJ2-3 and V is TRBV7-6; D might be TRBD1 (5 bases). Trimming pared 1 base from V and 10 bases from J, leaving 12 bases between. Germline CDR1 reads SGHVS; CDR2 reads FNYEAQ. This CDR3 has 13 residues. The CDR3 DNA follows: TGTGCCAGCAGCTTAGGTGCGGACACCCCGCAGTATTTT. It translates to CASSLGADTPQYF.

On this clonotype itself: The junction and the germline gene differ at one end; a read error may be behind it. The chain is built from TRBV19 and TRBJ2-2, with 7 positions matching TRBD1. The CDR3 consists of 15 residues. Germline-derived CDR1 and CDR2 are LNHDA and SQIVND (reference sequence). In DNA form, the CDR3 reads TGTGCCAGTAGTATAAGGGACAGAAACATCGGGGAGCTGTTTTTT. Translating it yields CASSIRDRNIGELFF.

There are many counts of this clonotype. This chain connects TRBV9 to TRBJ2-5; the match to TRBD1 covers 8 bases. CDR3 length: 15 residues. The ends lost 0 bases at V and 5 bases at J; junction bases unmatched: 6. Looked up from germline, CDR1 is SGDLS and CDR2 is YYNGEE. For the CDR3, the DNA is TGTGCCAGCAGCGTAGGGACAGGGCTCGGGGAGACCCAGTACTTC. Encoded protein: CASSVGTGLGETQYF.

This clonotype was detected only once. The CDR3 DNA reads as TGTGCCAGCGGGACAGGGGGAGACACCATATATTTT. It translates to CASGTGGDTIYF. The chain recombines TRBV12-3 or TRBV12-4 with TRBJ1-3, with 11 bases aligning to TRBD1. The CDR3 loop spans 12 amino acids. V gave up 8 bases and J gave up 8 bases; unmatched junction bases: 2.

This clonotype was picked up a small number of times. The V call is TRBV7-3, the J call TRBJ1-2, with 10 bases aligning to TRBD1. Germline V CDR1 and CDR2: SGHTA, FQGTGA. After removal of 5 bases from V and 8 bases from J, the junction contained 11 bases not matched to a gene. The CDR3 runs to 15 residues. The CDR3 DNA reads as TGTGCCAGCAGCCCAACGAGACAGGGGGCGCGGGGCTACACCTTC. Amino acids: CASSPTRQGARGYTF.

This clonotype occurred a few times. The gene calls are TRBV7-8 and TRBJ2-7; 8 nucleotides align to TRBD2. There are 15 residues in the CDR3. From germline, CDR1 is SGHVS and CDR2 FQNEAQ. Trimming cost V 4 bases and J 6 bases; bases outside gene matches: 11. The DNA for the CDR3 is TGTGCCAGCAGCTCCCAGCCGACTAGCGATACCGAGCAGTACTTC. Translating gives CASSSQPTSDTEQYF. Combining the CDR3 with reference TRBV7-8 and TRBJ2-7 gives the whole variable domain GAGVSQSPRYKVAKRGQDVALRCDPISGHVSLFWYQQALGQGPEFLTYFQNEAQLDKSGLPSDRFFAERPEGSVSTLKIQRTQQEDSAVYLCASSSQPTSDTEQYFGPGTRLTVT.

This clonotype has a handful of counts. This chain joins TRBV6-5 and TRBJ1-5; 7 bases map to TRBD1. Germline V CDR1 and CDR2: MNHEY, SVGAGI. V was pared by 8 bases and J by 3 bases, with 7 bases of the junction left unmatched. CDR3 length: 14 residues. The chain's CDR3 is CASDDRASNQPQHF. The CDR3 nucleotides are TGTGCCAGCGATGACAGGGCTTCCAATCAGCCCCAGCATTTT.

This clonotype appeared a few times. The chain uses TRBV11-1 and TRBJ2-7; no clear D. Germline V lookup: CDR1 SGHAT, CDR2 FQDESV (reference sequence). This CDR3 comprises 14 residues. Trimming stripped 5 bases from V and 7 bases from J, with 18 bases between. The CDR3 nucleotides are TGTGCCAGCAGCCCGCCCCATCATACGGAGGAGCAGTACTTC. This translates into CASSPPHHTEEQYF. Full variable domain (outside the CDR3, taken from reference TRBV11-1 and TRBJ2-7): EAEVAQSPRYKITEKSQAVAFWCDPISGHATLYWYRQILGQGPELLVQFQDESVVDDSQLPKDRFSAERLKGVDSTLKIQPAELGDSAMYLCASSPPHHTEEQYFGPGTRLTVT.